This T cell receptor beta chain was retrieved from a study of OX40 agonist ivuxolimab in advanced cancers. At the level of the study: An agonistic human IgG2 monoclonal antibody against OX40 (CD134) was given. A partial response was reached by three patients: one with hepatocellular carcinoma and two with cutaneous melanoma. The patients received ivuxolimab by intravenous route every 2 weeks at 0.01 to 10 mg/kg.

Of note for this clone: Its antigen remains unidentified.

Study-level results: Low levels of normalized T-cell clonal expansion also appeared in some nonresponders.

Using immunoSEQ multiplex PCR, the repertoire was profiled, and TCRdb retains in-frame clones only, with some absent. This sample has approximately 61,000 clones; roughly 85% occur once, and the top ten carry approximately 0.32%. Germline-derived CDR1 and CDR2 are SGHVS and FNYEAQ. With V trimmed by 1 base and J by 4 bases, 5 bases remained unmatched. The CDR3 contains 16 residues. This rearrangement joins TRBV7-6 to TRBJ2-2; 8 bases fit TRBD2. The receptor comes from an adult with an advanced solid tumor such as melanoma, head and neck, liver or kidney cancer. The sequenced sample was CD4+ or CD8+ T cells sorted from blood, obtained in a trial of the OX40 agonist ivuxolimab. The CDR3 nucleotides read TGTGCCAGCAGCTTAGGAGGTGCGGGGGGCACCGGGGAGCTGTTTTTT. Translated: CASSLGGAGGTGELFF.